This TCR beta chain came from a study of response to subunit inactivated influenza vaccine. CDR3 length: 14 residues. Looked up from germline, CDR1 is SEHNR and CDR2 is FQNEAQ (reference sequence). V was clipped by 0 bases and J by 5 bases, with 11 bases between them. Via MiXCR, TCRdb re-called the RT-PCR reads, giving one row per CDR3 protein. Of 500,000 to 700,000 distinct CDR3 sequences in the sample, around a quarter were seen once. This clonotype was counted only a few times. These data were also reused for a study on T cells expressing NK-cell markers. That source reports: It was by 5'RACE template switching with UMIs that TCR beta cDNA was made.

This receptor was obtained from a man aged 50-59 years who received an inactivated influenza vaccine. This sample comprised CD4+ T cells sorted from PBMCs, obtained about 11 days after vaccination. The rearrangement links TRBV7-9 to TRBJ2-7; the D is unclear. The CDR3 DNA reads as TGTGCCAGCAGCTTAGCTGTCTTGGGCCACGAGCAGTACTTC. Translated, it gives CASSLAVLGHEQYF.